In its sample, the clone carrying this T cell receptor beta chain was seen a few times. Antigen unknown. This entry is derived from a study of T cells in Graves' hyperthyroidism and ophthalmopathy. Study results and caveats: In the analysis, a 13 V-J model separated ophthalmopathy from stable hyperthyroidism.

CDR1 and CDR2 from the germline V gene are SGHTA and FQGTGA. V shed 5 bases and J 3 bases; nucleotides not matched to a gene: 8. This CDR3 has 16 residues. There were TCR beta CDR3 regions amplified from RNA transcripts. The study used the HTBI primer set for a first-round RT-PCR of the TCR CDR3. TCRdb re-analysed the multiplex PCR reads in MiXCR, keeping a single row per CDR3 protein. The sample holds a few hundred thousand distinct CDR3 sequences, roughly 15% seen once. Sequenced material: blood. The receptor's source is a woman younger than 35 with Graves' hyperthyroidism. The chain combines TRBV7-3 with TRBJ2-3, with 10 positions matching TRBD1. The CDR3, as DNA: TGTGCCAGCAGCAAGACAGGGGGCACGAGGACAGATACGCAGTATTTT. It is translated as CASSKTGGTRTDTQYF.